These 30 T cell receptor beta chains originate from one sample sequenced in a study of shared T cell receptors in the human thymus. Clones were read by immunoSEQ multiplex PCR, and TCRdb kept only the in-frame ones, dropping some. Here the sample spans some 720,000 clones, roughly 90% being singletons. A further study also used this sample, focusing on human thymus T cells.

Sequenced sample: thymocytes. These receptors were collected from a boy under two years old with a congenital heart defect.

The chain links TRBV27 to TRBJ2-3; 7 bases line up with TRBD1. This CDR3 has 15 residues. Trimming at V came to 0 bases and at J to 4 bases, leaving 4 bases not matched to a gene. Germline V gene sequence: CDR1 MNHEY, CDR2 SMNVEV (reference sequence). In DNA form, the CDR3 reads TGTGCCAGCAGTTTATCGGATGGACAGGCAGATACGCAGTATTTT. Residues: CASSLSDGQADTQYF.

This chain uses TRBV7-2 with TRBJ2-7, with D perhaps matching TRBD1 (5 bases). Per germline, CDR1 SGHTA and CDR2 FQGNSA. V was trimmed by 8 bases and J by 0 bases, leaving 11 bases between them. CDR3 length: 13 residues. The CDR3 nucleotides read TGTGCCAGCGGCCATACAGGCTCCTACGAGCAGTACTTC. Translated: CASGHTGSYEQYF.

The DNA for the CDR3 is TGTGCCAGCAAAGGACTAGCGGGATCGTACGAGCAGTACTTC. Translated, it gives CASKGLAGSYEQYF. The chain joins TRBV6-1 to TRBJ2-7; 12 bases are shared with TRBD2. This CDR3 has 14 residues. The germline V gene encodes CDR1 MNHNS and CDR2 SASEGT. V trimming: 7 bases; J trimming: 4 bases; junction bases outside the gene matches: 5.

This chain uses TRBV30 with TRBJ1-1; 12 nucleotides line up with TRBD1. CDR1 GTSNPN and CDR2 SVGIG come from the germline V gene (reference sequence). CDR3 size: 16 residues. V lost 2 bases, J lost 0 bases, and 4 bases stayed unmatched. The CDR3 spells CAWSPGQGAVNTEAFF. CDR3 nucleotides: TGTGCCTGGAGTCCGGGACAGGGGGCGGTGAACACTGAAGCTTTCTTT.

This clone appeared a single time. CDR3 sequence: CASSFILPPADTQYF. CDR3 bases: TGTGCCAGCAGCTTTATATTACCCCCGGCAGATACGCAGTATTTT. This chain uses TRBV12-1 with TRBJ2-3; TRBD2, the table's D call, lacks a check against the DNA. TRBV12-1 is assigned pseudogene status. The CDR3 has 15 residues.

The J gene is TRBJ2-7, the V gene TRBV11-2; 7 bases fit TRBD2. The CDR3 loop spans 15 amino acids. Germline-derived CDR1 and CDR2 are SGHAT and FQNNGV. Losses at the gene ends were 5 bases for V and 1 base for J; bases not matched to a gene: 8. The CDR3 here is CASSLGRGRSYEQYF. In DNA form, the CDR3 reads TGTGCCAGCAGCCTGGGGCGGGGGAGGTCCTACGAGCAGTACTTC.

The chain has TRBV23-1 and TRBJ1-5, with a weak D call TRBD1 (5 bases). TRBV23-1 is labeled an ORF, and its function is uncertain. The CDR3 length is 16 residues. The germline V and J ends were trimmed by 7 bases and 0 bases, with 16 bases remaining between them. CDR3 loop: CASTRGGADSNQPQHF. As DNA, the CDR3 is TGCGCCAGCACCCGGGGAGGGGCCGATAGCAATCAGCCCCAGCATTTT.

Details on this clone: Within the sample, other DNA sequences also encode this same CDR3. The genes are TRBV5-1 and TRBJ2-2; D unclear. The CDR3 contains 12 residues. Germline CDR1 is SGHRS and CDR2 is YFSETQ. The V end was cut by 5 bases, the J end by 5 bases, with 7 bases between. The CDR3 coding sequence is TGCGCCAGCAGATGGGCGACCGGGGAGCTGTTTTTT. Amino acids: CASRWATGELFF.

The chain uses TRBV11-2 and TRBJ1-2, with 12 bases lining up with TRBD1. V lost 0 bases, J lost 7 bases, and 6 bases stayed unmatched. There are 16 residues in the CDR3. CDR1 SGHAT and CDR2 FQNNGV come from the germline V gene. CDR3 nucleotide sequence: TGTGCCAGCAGCTTAGAGGGGACAGGGGGCGCGTTTGGCTACACCTTC. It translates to CASSLEGTGGAFGYTF. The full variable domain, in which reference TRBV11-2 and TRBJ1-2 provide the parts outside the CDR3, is EAGVAQSPRYKIIEKRQSVAFWCNPISGHATLYWYQQILGQGPKLLIQFQNNGVVDDSQLPKDRFSAERLKGVDSTLKIQPAKLEDSAVYLCASSLEGTGGAFGYTFGSGTRLTVV.

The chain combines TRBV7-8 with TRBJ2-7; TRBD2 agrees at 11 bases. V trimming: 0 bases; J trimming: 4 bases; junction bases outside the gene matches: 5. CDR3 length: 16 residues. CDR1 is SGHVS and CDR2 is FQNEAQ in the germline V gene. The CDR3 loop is CASSLAETSGSYEQYF. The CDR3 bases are TGTGCCAGCAGCTTAGCGGAAACTAGCGGGAGTTACGAGCAGTACTTC.

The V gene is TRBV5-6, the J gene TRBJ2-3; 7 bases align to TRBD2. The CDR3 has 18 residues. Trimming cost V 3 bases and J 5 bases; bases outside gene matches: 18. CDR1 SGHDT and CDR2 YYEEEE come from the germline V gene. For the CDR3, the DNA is TGTGCCAGCAGCTCGAATGGAGGGGCGGGAGCTTATAGAGATACGCAGTATTTT. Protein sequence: CASSSNGGAGAYRDTQYF.

The DNA of the CDR3 is TGTGCCAGCAGTTTCCCCGAGGGACTAGCGGGAGGGCCGGGGAAGCAGTACTTC. Amino acid sequence: CASSFPEGLAGGPGKQYF. V gene TRBV27 combines with J gene TRBJ2-7, with 16 bases aligning to TRBD2. Germline CDR1 and CDR2: MNHEY and SMNVEV (reference sequence). The J segment lost 8 bases and the V segment lost 3 bases, leaving 13 bases of the junction unmatched. This CDR3 has 18 amino acids.

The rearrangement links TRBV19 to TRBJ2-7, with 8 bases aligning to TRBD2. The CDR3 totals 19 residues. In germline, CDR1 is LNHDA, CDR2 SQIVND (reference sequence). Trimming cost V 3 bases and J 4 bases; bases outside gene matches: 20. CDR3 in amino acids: CASSIGTSLSGTRRYEQYF. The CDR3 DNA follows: TGTGCCAGTAGTATCGGGACGTCACTCTCCGGGACTAGACGGTACGAGCAGTACTTC.

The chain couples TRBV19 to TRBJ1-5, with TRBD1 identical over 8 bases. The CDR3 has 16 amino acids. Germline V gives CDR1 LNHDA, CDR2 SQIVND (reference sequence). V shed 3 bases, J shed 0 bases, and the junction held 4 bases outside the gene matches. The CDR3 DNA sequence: TGTGCCAGTAGTATTCAGGGGGCGGGTAGCAATCAGCCCCAGCATTTT. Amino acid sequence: CASSIQGAGSNQPQHF.

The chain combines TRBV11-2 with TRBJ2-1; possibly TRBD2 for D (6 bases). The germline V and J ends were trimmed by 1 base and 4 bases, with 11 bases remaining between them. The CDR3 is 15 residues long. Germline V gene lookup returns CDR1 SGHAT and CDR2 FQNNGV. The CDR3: CASSLVGGAYNEQFF. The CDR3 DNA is TGTGCCAGCAGCTTAGTGGGCGGGGCATACAATGAGCAGTTCTTC.

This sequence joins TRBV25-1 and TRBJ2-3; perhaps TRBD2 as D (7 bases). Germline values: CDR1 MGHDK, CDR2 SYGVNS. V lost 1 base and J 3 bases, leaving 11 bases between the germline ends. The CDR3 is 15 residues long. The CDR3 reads CASSESRGGTDTQYF. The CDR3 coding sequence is TGTGCCAGCAGTGAATCTAGGGGGGGGACAGATACGCAGTATTTT.

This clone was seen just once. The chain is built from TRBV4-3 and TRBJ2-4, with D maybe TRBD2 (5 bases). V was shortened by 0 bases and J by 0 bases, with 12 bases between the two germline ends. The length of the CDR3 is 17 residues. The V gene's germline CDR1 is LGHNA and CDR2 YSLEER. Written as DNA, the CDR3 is TGCGCCAGCAGCCAAGATCTGCGGGTACTAGCCAAAAACATTCAGTACTTC. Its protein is CASSQDLRVLAKNIQYF.

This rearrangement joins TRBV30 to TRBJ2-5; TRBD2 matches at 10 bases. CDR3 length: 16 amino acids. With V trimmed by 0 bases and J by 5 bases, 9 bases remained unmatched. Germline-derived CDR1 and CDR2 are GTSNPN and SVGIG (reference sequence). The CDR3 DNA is TGTGCCTGGAGTGTACCAAAGCGGGAGGGGGCGGAGACCCAGTACTTC. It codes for CAWSVPKREGAETQYF. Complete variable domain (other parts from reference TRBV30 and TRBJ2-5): SQTIHQWPATLVQPVGSPLSLECTVEGTSNPNLYWYRQAAGRGLQLLFYSVGIGQISSEVPQNLSASRPQDRQFILSSKKLLLSDSGFYLCAWSVPKREGAETQYFGPGTRLLVL.

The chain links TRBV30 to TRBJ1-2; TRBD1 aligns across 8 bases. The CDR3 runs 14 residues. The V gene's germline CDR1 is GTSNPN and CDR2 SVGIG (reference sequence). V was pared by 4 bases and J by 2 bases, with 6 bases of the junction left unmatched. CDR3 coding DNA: TGTGCCTGGATGGTCGACAGGGGAAACTATGGCTACACCTTC. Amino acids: CAWMVDRGNYGYTF.

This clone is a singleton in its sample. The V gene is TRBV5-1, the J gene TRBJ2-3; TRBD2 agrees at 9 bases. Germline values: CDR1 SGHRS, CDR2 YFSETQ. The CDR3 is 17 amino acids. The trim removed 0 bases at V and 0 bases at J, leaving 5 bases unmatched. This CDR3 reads CASSLEASGVSTDTQYF. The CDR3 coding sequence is TGCGCCAGCAGCTTGGAGGCTAGCGGGGTTAGCACAGATACGCAGTATTTT.

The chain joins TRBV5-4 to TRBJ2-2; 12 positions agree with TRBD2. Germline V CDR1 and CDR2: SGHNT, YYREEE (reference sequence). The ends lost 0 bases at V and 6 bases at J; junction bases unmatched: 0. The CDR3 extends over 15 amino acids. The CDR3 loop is CASSLGLAGAGELFF. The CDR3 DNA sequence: TGTGCCAGCAGCTTGGGACTAGCGGGAGCCGGGGAGCTGTTTTTT.

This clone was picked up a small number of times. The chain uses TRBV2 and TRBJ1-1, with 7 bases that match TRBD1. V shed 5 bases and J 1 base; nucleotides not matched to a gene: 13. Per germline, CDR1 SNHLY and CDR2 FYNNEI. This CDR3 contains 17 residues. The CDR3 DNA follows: TGTGCCAGCAGTACCCGGACAGGAGGGGTTCGGAACACTGAAGCTTTCTTT. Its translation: CASSTRTGGVRNTEAFF.

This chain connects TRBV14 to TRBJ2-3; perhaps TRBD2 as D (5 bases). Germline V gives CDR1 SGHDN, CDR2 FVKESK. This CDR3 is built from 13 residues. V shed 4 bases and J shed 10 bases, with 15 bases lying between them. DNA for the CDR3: TGTGCCAGCAGCCCCAACGGGGAGCCTTCGCAGTATTTT. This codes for CASSPNGEPSQYF. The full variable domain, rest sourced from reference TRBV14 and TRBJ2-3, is EAGVTQFPSHSVIEKGQTVTLRCDPISGHDNLYWYRRVMGKEIKFLLHFVKESKQDESGMPNNRFLAERTGGTYSTLKVQPAELEDSGVYFCASSPNGEPSQYFGPGTRLTVL.

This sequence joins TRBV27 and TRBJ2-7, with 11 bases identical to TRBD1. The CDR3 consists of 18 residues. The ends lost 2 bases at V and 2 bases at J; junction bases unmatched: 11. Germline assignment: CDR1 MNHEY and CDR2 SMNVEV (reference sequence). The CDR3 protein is CASSLGTGGTSGPYEQYF. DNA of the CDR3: TGTGCCAGCAGTTTAGGGACAGGGGGAACTAGCGGTCCCTACGAGCAGTACTTC.

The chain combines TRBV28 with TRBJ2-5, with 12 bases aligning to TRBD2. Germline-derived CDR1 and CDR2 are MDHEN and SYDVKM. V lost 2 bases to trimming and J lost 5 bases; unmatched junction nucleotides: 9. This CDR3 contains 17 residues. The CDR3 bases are TGTGCCAGCAGTTTAAGACTAGCGGGAGCGGGGTGGGAGACCCAGTACTTC. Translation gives CASSLRLAGAGWETQYF.

CDR3 region: CSVADRLRYEQYF. Here the CDR3 DNA reads TGCAGCGTTGCGGACAGATTGCGCTACGAGCAGTACTTC. The chain links TRBV29-1 to TRBJ2-7, with TRBD1 as a possible D gene (6 bases). The CDR3 is made up of 13 amino acids. Germline V gene lookup returns CDR1 SQVTM and CDR2 ANQGSEA. The V and J ends lost 4 bases and 3 bases respectively, with 13 bases between them.

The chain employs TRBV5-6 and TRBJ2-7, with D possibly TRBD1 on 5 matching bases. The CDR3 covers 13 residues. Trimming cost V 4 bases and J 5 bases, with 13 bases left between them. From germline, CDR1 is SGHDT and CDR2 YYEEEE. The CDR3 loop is CASSTQGRHEQYF. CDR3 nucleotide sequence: TGTGCCAGCAGCACGCAGGGCAGGCACGAGCAGTACTTC.

The CDR3 loop is CAWSLGSQETQYF. The CDR3 DNA reads TGTGCCTGGAGTCTTGGCTCCCAAGAGACCCAGTACTTC. V usage is TRBV30 and J usage is TRBJ2-5; no clear D gene. Germline CDR1 reads GTSNPN; CDR2 reads SVGIG (reference sequence). The V end lost 2 bases, the J end lost 1 base, and 8 bases lay between the germline ends. The CDR3 covers 13 residues.

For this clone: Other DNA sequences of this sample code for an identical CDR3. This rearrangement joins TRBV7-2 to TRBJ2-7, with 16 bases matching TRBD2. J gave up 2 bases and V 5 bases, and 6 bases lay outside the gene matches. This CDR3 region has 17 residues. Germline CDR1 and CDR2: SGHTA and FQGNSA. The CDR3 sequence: CASSPGTSGRAPYEQYF. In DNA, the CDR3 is TGTGCCAGCAGCCCAGGGACTAGCGGGAGGGCACCCTACGAGCAGTACTTC.

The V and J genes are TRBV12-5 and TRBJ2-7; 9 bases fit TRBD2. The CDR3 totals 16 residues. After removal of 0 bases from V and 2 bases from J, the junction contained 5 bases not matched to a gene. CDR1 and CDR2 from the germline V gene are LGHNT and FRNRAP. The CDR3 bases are TGTGCTAGTGGTTTGGTACGGTCTAGCGGGGCCTACGAGCAGTACTTC. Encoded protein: CASGLVRSSGAYEQYF.